This is a list of T cell receptor beta chains from one sample in a study of ipilimumab plus nivolumab after autologous stem cell transplantation. The assay was immunoSEQ multiplex PCR, and TCRdb's table has in-frame clones only and misses some. Here the sample spans 15,000 or so clones, about 72% being singletons. The starting material was PBMCs, obtained in a trial of ipilimumab plus nivolumab as post-transplant consolidation. These receptors were collected from a male donor with diffuse large B-cell lymphoma. Both conserved end residues are part of each CDR3. D genes are given only for firm matches. Clone size is not always given. Where it is, it says once, few, many or a class for expanded clones.

J gene,V gene,D gene,clone size,CDR3 DNA,CDR3 protein
TRBJ1-1,TRBV11-3,-,-,TGTGCCAGCAGCTTCCCTGGTTCGAACACTGAAGCTTTCTTT,CASSFPGSNTEAFF
TRBJ2-1,TRBV29-1,TRBD2,-,TGCAGCGGAATTTCGGGAGGGCCTGAATTCAATGAGCAGTTCTTC,CSGISGGPEFNEQFF
TRBJ2-7,TRBV6-5,-,-,TGTGCCAGCAGTTACTCGACAGGTTCCGGGCAGTACTTC,CASSYSTGSGQYF
TRBJ2-2,TRBV19,TRBD2,-,TGTGCCAGTACCTATAGGACTAGCAACACCGGGGAGCTGTTTTTT,CASTYRTSNTGELFF
TRBJ1-2,TRBV5-1,TRBD1,-,TGCGCCAGCAGCTTGGAGGGACAGGGTTATGGCTACACCTTC,CASSLEGQGYGYTF
TRBJ1-5,TRBV6-5,-,once,TGTGCCAGCAGTAGGGGACCTCGGGGCAATCAGCCCCAGCATTTT,CASSRGPRGNQPQHF
TRBJ1-1,TRBV19,-,few,TGTGCCAGTAATGGGTTGACAATTAACACTGAAGCTTTCTTT,CASNGLTINTEAFF
TRBJ2-7,TRBV11-2,-,-,TGTGCCAGCAGCTTAGAGGGGGGCGAGCAGTACTTC,CASSLEGGEQYF
TRBJ2-5,TRBV5-1,TRBD2,-,TGCGCCAGCAGCTTGGATGCTAGCGGGAGCGGGGAGACCCAGTACTTC,CASSLDASGSGETQYF
TRBJ2-1,TRBV5-4,-,-,TGTGCCAGCAGCTTGGGGACAGTCTCCTACAATGAGCAGTTCTTC,CASSLGTVSYNEQFF
TRBJ1-2,TRBV5-1,-,few,TGCGCCAGCAGCTCTCAAGGGGAGAGATATGGCTACACCTTC,CASSSQGERYGYTF
TRBJ2-1,TRBV5-4,-,-,TGTGCCAGTGGGACGAATTACAATGAGCAGTTCTTC,CASGTNYNEQFF
TRBJ2-2,TRBV5-5,-,-,TGTGCCAGCAGCTTGGCTCCGGCAGCAATCACCTCGAACACCGGGGAGCTGTTTTTT,CASSLAPAAITSNTGELFF
TRBJ1-4,TRBV10-1,TRBD1,-,TGCGCCAGCAGTCCTACAGGGGACGAAAAACTGTTTTTT,CASSPTGDEKLFF
TRBJ1-1,TRBV10-1,-,few,TGCGCCAGCAGTGAGAACGGTAATGAAGCTTTCTTT,CASSENGNEAFF
TRBJ2-5,TRBV27,TRBD2,-,TGTGCCAGCCAGCCTAGCGGGCTTGTCGCCGAGACCCAGTACTTC,CASQPSGLVAETQYF
TRBJ1-5,TRBV9,-,medium-sized,TGTGCCAGCGGGGGGGATTATAGCAATCAGCCCCAGCATTTT,CASGGDYSNQPQHF
TRBJ2-7,TRBV5-1,-,-,TGCGCCAGCAGCTTGGGACTTATTCCGTCCTACGAGCAGTACTTC,CASSLGLIPSYEQYF
TRBJ2-7,TRBV10-3,TRBD2,-,TGTGCCAGCTTAGCGGGGGGGCCGGTAGAGCAGTACTTC,CASLAGGPVEQYF
TRBJ1-1,TRBV11-2,-,few,TGTGCCAGCAGATTGACATCCAGTAACACTGAAGCTTTCTTT,CASRLTSSNTEAFF
TRBJ2-7,TRBV27,-,-,TGTGCCAGCAGTTTACGGGGAATTGACGAGCAGTACTTC,CASSLRGIDEQYF
TRBJ1-1,TRBV7-9,TRBD1,-,TGTGCCAGCAGCTCAGGGGGATCTTACACTGAAGCTTTCTTT,CASSSGGSYTEAFF
TRBJ2-7,TRBV13,-,-,TGTGCCAGCAGCTCGGGGAGCTCCTACGAGCAGTACTTC,CASSSGSSYEQYF
TRBJ2-1,TRBV11-3,TRBD2,few,TGTGCCAGCAGCTACCAGACTAGCGGAACGTGGTACAATGAGCAGTTCTTC,CASSYQTSGTWYNEQFF
TRBJ1-6,TRBV7-9,-,-,TGTGCCAGCAGCTCATTTGCCGGGATCTATAATTCACCCCTCCACTTT,CASSSFAGIYNSPLHF
TRBJ2-1,TRBV4-1,TRBD2,few,TGCGCCAGCAGCCAATCGGGCGGGGGGGCCTTGAATGAGCAGTTCTTC,CASSQSGGGALNEQFF
TRBJ2-3,TRBV11-3,-,-,TGTGCCAGCAGCAACACTGGAACCCCAGATACGCAGTATTTT,CASSNTGTPDTQYF
TRBJ2-1,TRBV7-2,TRBD2,medium-sized,TGTGCCAGCAGCTTAGGGACTAGCGGGATTCGTGAGCAGTTCTTC,CASSLGTSGIREQFF
TRBJ2-7,TRBV7-3,-,-,TGTGCCAGCAGCCCGTACGGGGACGAGCAGTACTTC,CASSPYGDEQYF
TRBJ1-1,TRBV6-6,TRBD1,once,TGTGCCAGCAGTTATTGGGACAGAAACACTGAAGCTTTCTTT,CASSYWDRNTEAFF
TRBJ2-7,TRBV7-2,TRBD1,-,TGTGCCAGTCTGAGGACTCAGGGCAGGGGGCACTACGAGCAGTACTTC,CASLRTQGRGHYEQYF
TRBJ1-1,TRBV30,-,-,TGTGCCTGGAGTGGAGGGTCTTGGCGGCAAGCGAACACTGAAGCTTTCTTT,CAWSGGSWRQANTEAFF
TRBJ2-3,TRBV27,-,few,TGTGCCAGCAGTTTAATAGGAGGAGGCACAGATACGCAGTATTTT,CASSLIGGGTDTQYF
TRBJ1-2,TRBV11-2,-,-,TGTGCCAGCAGCTTAGACCCCGCAGGCTATGGCTACACCTTC,CASSLDPAGYGYTF